One sample yielded the 4 T cell receptor beta chains listed below, sequenced in a study of OX40 agonist ivuxolimab in advanced cancers. Profiling relied on immunoSEQ multiplex PCR, and the TCRdb table lists in-frame clones only, not all of them. The data contain tens of thousands of clones, 85% to 95% of them singletons. The specimen comprised CD4+ or CD8+ T cells sorted from blood, sampled in a trial of the OX40 agonist ivuxolimab. Every receptor here comes from an adult with an advanced solid tumor such as melanoma, head and neck, liver or kidney cancer.

This chain connects TRBV6-5 to TRBJ2-7; 7 bases align to TRBD1. V lost 6 bases to trimming and J lost 2 bases; unmatched junction nucleotides: 7. The CDR3 consists of 14 residues. The germline V gene has CDR1 MNHEY and CDR2 SVGAGI. The CDR3 protein is CASSSWGQTYEQYF. For the CDR3, the DNA is TGTGCCAGCAGCTCCTGGGGACAGACCTACGAGCAGTACTTC.

The chain has TRBV19 and TRBJ1-2; 11 bases are shared with TRBD1. The CDR3 is 16 residues long. CDR1 is LNHDA, CDR2 SQIVND, per germline (reference sequence). V lost 4 bases, J lost 6 bases, and 10 bases stayed unmatched. Here the CDR3 reads CASSNLGQGARNGYTF. The CDR3 DNA reads TGTGCCAGTAGTAACCTCGGACAGGGGGCGCGTAATGGCTACACCTTC.

This clone was counted only a few times. The V gene is TRBV2, the J gene TRBJ1-5, with 8 bases identical to TRBD1. Germline-derived CDR1 and CDR2 are SNHLY and FYNNEI. The CDR3 consists of 13 residues. V shed 6 bases and J 5 bases; nucleotides not matched to a gene: 3. CDR3 sequence (DNA): TGTGCCAGCAGATCAGGGGGCGATCAGCCCCAGCATTTT. Translating it yields CASRSGGDQPQHF. Filled out from reference TRBV2 and TRBJ1-5, the complete variable domain reads EPEVTQTPSHQVTQMGQEVILRCVPISNHLYFYWYRQILGQKVEFLVSFYNNEISEKSEIFDDQFSVERPDGSNFTLKIRSTKLEDSAMYFCASRSGGDQPQHFGDGTRLSIL.

The genes are TRBV19 and TRBJ2-2, with D uncertain. CDR3 length: 13 residues. The V end was cut by 4 bases, the J end by 5 bases, with 8 bases between. Per germline, CDR1 LNHDA and CDR2 SQIVND (reference sequence). The DNA of the CDR3 is TGTGCCAGTAGTACACTTACTACCGGGGAGCTGTTTTTT. Encoded protein: CASSTLTTGELFF.